This record looks at one T cell receptor beta chain sequence and its context. Its antigen is currently unknown. Trimming left V 2 bases short and J 4 bases short, with 13 bases between. The germline V gene has CDR1 SGHRS and CDR2 YFSETQ. This CDR3 has 15 amino acids. The immunoSEQ assay was version 4, run in survey mode. Template was genomic DNA at 10 ng/uL, with up to roughly 1 ug used per sample. Repertoires were generated with immunoSEQ multiplex PCR, while TCRdb's copy carries only in-frame clones and drops some. The top ten hold under 2% of the sample, which has about 45,000 clones, roughly 92% seen once. The sample comes from a study of persistence of HIV-infected CD4 T cells. Across the whole study: Suppressive ART had lasted a median of about eight years.

Cells were stimulated nonspecifically with anti-CD3/anti-CD28 magnetic beads. Sorting selected CD4+ T cells upregulating both CD40 ligand and CD69. Suppressive ART was started during chronic HIV-1 infection in these adults. Stimulated PBMCs had first been depleted of CD8+ T cells. V and J are TRBV5-1 and TRBJ1-3; possible D gene TRBD1, 6 bases. The sequence derives from an adult man with HIV who was CMV-seropositive. The material sequenced was CD4+ T cells sorted from PBMCs after approximately 20-hour stimulation, taken from a patient who received antiretroviral therapy. In nucleotides, the CDR3 is TGCGCCAGCAGCTTCGGAACAGGGATCGGAAACACCATATATTTT. Its translation: CASSFGTGIGNTIYF. Full variable domain (outside the CDR3, taken from reference TRBV5-1 and TRBJ1-3): KAGVTQTPRYLIKTRGQQVTLSCSPISGHRSVSWYQQTPGQGLQFLFEYFSETQRNKGNFPGRFSGRQFSNSRSEMNVSTLELGDSALYLCASSFGTGIGNTIYFGEGSWLTVV.